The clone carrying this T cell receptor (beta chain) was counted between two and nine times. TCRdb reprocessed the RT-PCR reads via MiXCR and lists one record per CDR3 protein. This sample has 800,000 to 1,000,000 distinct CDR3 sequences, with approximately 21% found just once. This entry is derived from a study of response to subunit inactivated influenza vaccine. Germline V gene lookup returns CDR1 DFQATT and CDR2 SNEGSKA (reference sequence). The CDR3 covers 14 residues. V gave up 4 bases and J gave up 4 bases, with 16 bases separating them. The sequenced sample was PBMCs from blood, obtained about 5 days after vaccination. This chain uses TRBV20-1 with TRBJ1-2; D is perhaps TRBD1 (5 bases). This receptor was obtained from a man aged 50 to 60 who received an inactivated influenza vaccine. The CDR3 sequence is CSANSARQGYGYTF. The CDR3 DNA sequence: TGCAGTGCTAACTCTGCTAGGCAGGGCTATGGCTACACCTTC.